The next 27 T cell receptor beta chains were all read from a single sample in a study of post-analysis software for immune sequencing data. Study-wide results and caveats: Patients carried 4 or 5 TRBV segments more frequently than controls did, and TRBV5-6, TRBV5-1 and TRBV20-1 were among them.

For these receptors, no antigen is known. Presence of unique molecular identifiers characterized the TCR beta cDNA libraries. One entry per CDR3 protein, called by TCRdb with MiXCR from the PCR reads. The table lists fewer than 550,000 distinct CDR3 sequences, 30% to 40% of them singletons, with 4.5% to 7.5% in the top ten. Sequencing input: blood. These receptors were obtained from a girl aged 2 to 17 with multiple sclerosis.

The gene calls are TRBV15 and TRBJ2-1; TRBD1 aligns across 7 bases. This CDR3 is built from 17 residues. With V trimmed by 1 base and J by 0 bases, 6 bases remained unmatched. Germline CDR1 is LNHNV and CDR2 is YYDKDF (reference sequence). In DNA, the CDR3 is TGTGCCACCAGCAGAGCGAGTGGACAGGACTCCTACAATGAGCAGTTCTTC. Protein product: CATSRASGQDSYNEQFF.

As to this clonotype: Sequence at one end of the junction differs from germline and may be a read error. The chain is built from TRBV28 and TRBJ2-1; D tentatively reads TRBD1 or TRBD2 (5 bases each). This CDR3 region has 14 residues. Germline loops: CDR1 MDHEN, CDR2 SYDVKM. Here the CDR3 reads CASSPWGSYNGQFF. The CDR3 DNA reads TGTGCCAGCAGCCCCTGGGGGTCCTACAATGGGCAGTTCTTC.

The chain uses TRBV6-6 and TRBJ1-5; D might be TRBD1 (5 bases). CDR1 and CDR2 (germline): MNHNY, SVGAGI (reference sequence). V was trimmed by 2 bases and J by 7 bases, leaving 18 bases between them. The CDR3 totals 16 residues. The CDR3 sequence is CASSYDQGEVGQPQHF. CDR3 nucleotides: TGTGCCAGCAGTTACGATCAGGGAGAGGTGGGGCAGCCCCAGCATTTT.

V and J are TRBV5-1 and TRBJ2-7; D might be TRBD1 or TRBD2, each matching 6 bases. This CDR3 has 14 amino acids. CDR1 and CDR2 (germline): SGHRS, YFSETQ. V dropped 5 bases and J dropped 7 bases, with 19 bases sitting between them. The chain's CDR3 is CASRYGGSGDEQYF. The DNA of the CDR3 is TGCGCCAGCAGGTACGGGGGCTCTGGCGATGAGCAGTACTTC.

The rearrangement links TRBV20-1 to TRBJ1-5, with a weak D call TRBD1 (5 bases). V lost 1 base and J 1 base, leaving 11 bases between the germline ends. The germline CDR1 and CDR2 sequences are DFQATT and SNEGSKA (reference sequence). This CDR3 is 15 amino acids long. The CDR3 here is CSARVGPRSNQPQHF. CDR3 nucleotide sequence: TGCAGTGCTAGAGTGGGACCGCGGAGCAATCAGCCCCAGCATTTT.

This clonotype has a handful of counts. CDR3 sequence: CSFRSWDSQYEQYF. DNA for the CDR3: TGCAGCTTTCGGAGCTGGGACTCCCAATACGAGCAGTACTTC. The V gene is TRBV29-1, the J gene TRBJ2-7; D perhaps matches TRBD2 (6 bases). The germline CDR1 and CDR2 sequences are SQVTM and ANQGSEA. V lost 8 bases, J lost 4 bases, and 21 bases lay in between. This CDR3 region has 14 residues.

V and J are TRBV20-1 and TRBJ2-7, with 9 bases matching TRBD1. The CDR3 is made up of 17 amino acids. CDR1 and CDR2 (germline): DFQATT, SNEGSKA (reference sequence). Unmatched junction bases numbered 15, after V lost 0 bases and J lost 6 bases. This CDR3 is CSARDMSVGTGKAEQYF. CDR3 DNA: TGCAGTGCTAGAGATATGTCGGTTGGGACAGGGAAGGCCGAGCAGTACTTC.

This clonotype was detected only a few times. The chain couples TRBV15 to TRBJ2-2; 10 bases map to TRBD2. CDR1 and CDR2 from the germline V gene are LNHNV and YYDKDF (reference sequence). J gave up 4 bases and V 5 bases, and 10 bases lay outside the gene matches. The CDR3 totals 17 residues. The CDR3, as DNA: TGTGCCACCAGCGGCGACCTAGCGGGGGAGCGCACCGGGGAGCTGTTTTTT. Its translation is CATSGDLAGERTGELFF.

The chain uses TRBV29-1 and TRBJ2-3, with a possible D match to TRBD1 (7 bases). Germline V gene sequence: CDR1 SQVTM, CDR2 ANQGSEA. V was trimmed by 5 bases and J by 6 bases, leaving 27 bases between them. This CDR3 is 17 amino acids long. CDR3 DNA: TGCAGCGTTTTGACCCCCGGGACTCCAGGGGGGTACGATACGCAGTATTTT. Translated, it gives CSVLTPGTPGGYDTQYF.

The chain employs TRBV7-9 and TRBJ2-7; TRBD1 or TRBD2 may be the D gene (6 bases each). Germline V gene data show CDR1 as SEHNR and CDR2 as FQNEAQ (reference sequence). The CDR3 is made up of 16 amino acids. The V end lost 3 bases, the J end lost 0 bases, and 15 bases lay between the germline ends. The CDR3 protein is CASSFTGGTYSYEQYF. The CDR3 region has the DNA TGTGCCAGCAGCTTTACAGGCGGGACATACTCCTACGAGCAGTACTTC.

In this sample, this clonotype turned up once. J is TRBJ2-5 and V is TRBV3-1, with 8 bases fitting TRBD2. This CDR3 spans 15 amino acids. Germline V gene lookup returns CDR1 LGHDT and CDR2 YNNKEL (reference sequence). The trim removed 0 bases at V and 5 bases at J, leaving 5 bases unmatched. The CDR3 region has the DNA TGTGCCAGCAGCCAAGATGGACTAGCTGAGGAGACCCAGTACTTC. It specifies CASSQDGLAEETQYF.

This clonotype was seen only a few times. CDR3 loop: CSASDRAQGDEQFF. The DNA of the CDR3 is TGCAGCGCTTCCGACAGGGCTCAAGGGGATGAGCAGTTCTTC. This chain uses TRBV29-1 with TRBJ2-1; 7 bases agree with TRBD1. CDR1 and CDR2 from the germline V gene are SQVTM and ANQGSEA. CDR3 size: 14 residues. J lost 8 bases, V lost 7 bases, and 14 bases had no gene match.

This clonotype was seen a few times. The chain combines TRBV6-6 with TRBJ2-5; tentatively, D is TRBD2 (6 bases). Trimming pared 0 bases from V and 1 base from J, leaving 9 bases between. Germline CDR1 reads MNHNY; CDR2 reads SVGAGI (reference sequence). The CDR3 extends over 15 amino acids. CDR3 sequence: CASSYSGEVQETQYF. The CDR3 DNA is TGTGCCAGCAGTTACTCGGGGGAGGTCCAAGAGACCCAGTACTTC.

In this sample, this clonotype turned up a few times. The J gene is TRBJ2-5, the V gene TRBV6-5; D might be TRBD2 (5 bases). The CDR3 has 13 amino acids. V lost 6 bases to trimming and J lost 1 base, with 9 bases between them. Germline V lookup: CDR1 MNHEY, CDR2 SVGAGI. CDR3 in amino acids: CASRTGSQETQYF. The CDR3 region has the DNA TGTGCCAGCAGGACGGGGTCCCAAGAGACCCAGTACTTC.

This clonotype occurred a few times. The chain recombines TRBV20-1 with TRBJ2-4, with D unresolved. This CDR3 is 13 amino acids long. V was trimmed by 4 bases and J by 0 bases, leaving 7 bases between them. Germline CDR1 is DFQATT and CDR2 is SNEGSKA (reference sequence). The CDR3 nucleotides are TGCAGTGCTACAACACTAGCCAAAAACATTCAGTACTTC. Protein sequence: CSATTLAKNIQYF.

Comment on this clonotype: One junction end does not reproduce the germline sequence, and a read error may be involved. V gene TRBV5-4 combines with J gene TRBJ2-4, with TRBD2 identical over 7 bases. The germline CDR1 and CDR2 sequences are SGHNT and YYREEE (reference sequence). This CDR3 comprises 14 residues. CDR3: CAGSLGAGVDEQYF. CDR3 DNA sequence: TGTGCCGGCAGCTTAGGCGCGGGGGTAGATGAGCAGTACTTC.

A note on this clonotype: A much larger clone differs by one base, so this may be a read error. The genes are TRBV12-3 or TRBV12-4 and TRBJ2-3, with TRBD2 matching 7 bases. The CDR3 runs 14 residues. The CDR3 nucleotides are TGTGCCGGCAGTTTAGCACTAGCGTCAGATACGCAGTATTTT. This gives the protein CAGSLALASDTQYF.

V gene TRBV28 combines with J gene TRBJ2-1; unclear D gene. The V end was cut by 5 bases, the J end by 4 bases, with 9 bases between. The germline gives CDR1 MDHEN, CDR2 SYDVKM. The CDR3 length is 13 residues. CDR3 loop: CASSRPSYNEQFF. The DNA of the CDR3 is TGTGCCAGCAGTCGGCCTTCTTACAATGAGCAGTTCTTC.

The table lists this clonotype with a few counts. This chain's CDR3 is CSAASGGRVGTQYF. CDR3 nucleotide sequence: TGCAGTGCGGCATCGGGGGGCCGGGTAGGGACCCAGTACTTC. This chain joins TRBV20-1 and TRBJ2-5; maybe TRBD2 (7 bases). Per the germline V gene, CDR1 is DFQATT and CDR2 is SNEGSKA (reference sequence). Deletions cut 6 bases from V and 7 bases from J, with 21 bases between. This CDR3 is 14 amino acids long.

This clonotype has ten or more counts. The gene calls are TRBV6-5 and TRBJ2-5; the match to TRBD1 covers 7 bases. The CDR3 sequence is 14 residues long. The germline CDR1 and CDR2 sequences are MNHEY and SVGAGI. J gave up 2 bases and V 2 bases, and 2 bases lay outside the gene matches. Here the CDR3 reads CASSYDRVQETQYF. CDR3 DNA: TGTGCCAGCAGTTACGACAGGGTACAAGAGACCCAGTACTTC.

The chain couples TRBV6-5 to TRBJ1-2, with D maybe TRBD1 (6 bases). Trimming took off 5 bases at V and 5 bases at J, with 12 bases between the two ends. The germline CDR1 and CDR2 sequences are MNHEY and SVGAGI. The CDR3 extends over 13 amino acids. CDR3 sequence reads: CASSRTDGYGYTF. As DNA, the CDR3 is TGTGCCAGCAGTCGGACAGATGGATATGGCTACACCTTC.

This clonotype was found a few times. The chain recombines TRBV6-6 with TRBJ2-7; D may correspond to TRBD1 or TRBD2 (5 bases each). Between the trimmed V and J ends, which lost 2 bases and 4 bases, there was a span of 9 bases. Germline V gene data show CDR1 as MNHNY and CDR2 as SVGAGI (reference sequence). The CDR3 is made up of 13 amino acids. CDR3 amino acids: CASSYRDRYEQYF. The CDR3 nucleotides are TGTGCCAGCAGTTACAGGGACCGATACGAGCAGTACTTC.

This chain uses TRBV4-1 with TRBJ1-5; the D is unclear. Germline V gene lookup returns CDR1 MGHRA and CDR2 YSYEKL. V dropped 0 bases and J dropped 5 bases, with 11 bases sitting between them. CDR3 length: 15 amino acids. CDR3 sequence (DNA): TGCGCCAGCAGCCAAGAAGGGCGCACCCATCAGCCCCAGCATTTT. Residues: CASSQEGRTHQPQHF.

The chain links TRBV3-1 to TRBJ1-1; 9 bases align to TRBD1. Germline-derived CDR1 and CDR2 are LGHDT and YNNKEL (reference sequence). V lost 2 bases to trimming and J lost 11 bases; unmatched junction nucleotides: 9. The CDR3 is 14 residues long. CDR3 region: CASSQSRTGDRAFF. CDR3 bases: TGTGCCAGCAGCCAATCTAGGACAGGGGATAGGGCTTTCTTT.

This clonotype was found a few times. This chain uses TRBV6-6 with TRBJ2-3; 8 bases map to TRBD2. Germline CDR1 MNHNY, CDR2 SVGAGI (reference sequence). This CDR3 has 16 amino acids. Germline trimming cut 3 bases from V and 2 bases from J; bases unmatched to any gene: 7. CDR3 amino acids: CASSYPAGASTDTQYF. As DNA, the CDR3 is TGTGCCAGCAGTTATCCAGCGGGGGCGTCCACAGATACGCAGTATTTT.

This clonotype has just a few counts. CDR3 protein: CASGGAGGYASNQPQHF. CDR3 nucleotide sequence: TGTGCCAGCGGTGGGGCAGGTGGGTATGCGAGCAATCAGCCCCAGCATTTT. The chain joins TRBV12-3 or TRBV12-4 to TRBJ1-5, with D tentatively TRBD1 (5 bases). The CDR3 is 17 amino acids. Trimming removed 8 bases from V and 1 base from J, with 21 bases in between.

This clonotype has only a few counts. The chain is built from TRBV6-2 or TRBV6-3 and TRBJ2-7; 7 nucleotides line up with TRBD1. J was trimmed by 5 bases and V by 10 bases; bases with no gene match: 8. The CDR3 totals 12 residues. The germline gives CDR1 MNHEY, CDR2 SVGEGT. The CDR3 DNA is TGTGCCACCCGGGACAGAATAAACGAGCAGTACTTC. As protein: CATRDRINEQYF.